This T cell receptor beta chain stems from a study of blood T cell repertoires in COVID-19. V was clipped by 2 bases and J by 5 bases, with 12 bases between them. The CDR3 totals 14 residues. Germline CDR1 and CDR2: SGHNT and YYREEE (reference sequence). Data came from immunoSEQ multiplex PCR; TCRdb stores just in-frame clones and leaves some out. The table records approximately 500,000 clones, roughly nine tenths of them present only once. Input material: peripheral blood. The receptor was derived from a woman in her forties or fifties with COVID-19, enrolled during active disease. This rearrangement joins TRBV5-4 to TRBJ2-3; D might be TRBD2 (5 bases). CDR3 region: CASSLEAREDTQYF. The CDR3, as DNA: TGTGCCAGCAGCTTAGAAGCACGGGAAGATACGCAGTATTTT. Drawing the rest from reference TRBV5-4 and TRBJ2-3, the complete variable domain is ETGVTQSPTHLIKTRGQQVTLRCSSQSGHNTVSWYQQALGQGPQFIFQYYREEENGRGNFPPRFSGLQFPNYSSELNVNALELDDSALYLCASSLEAREDTQYFGPGTRLTVL.